This TCR beta chain was obtained from a study of CXCR3-negative and CXCR3-positive naive CD8 T cells (dated by TCRdb to the late 2010s). In terms of the full investigation: In total, approximately 130 million TRB reads were obtained, or roughly 1.5 +/- 0.3 million reads per library. The diversity and physicochemical repertoire analyses included some 11 donors pooled from two independent experiments. Naive subsets from about 5 donors and memory cells from 3 donors were included in the TRBV-TRBJ cluster analysis. General study outcomes and caveats: Similar TRBV-TRBJ usage was shown by naive CXCR3-negative and CXCR3-positive cells from the same donor, whereas distinct patterns were shown by memory cells. Freshly isolated PBMCs were used for most assays because CXCR3 expression partially decreased after cryopreservation. Comparably high repertoire diversity was found in both naive subsets, whereas much lower repertoire diversity was found in memory CD8+ T cells. Because surface CD5, which has been linked to self-reactivity in mice, was comparable between naive subsets, TCR interaction strength was also inferred from TRB CDR3 physicochemical properties.

TCRdb lists the instrument as NextSeq 550. The Human TCR Profiling Kit (MiLaboratory) was used to make UMI-labeled 5' RACE TRB cDNA libraries. The full amount of extracted RNA was used for cDNA synthesis, and the full amount of resulting cDNA was used for PCR amplification. Libraries were prepared in parallel with an identical number of PCR cycles. The authors' analysis ran thus. MIGEC and MiXCR extracted about 53,000 +/- 10,000 unique UMI-labeled TRB cDNA molecules per library, requiring at least two reads per UMI. On average, about 40,000 +/- 10,000 functional in-frame TRB CDR3 nucleotide clonotypes lacking stop codons were found per library. After downsampling to 5000 UMI-labeled TRB molecules per sample, diversity metrics, including normalized Shannon-Wiener and Chao1, were computed in VDJtools. For the central five CDR3 residues, VDJtools calculated physicochemical properties weighted by clonotype size, namely interaction energy, strength, volume and Kidera factor 4. TCRdb reprocessed the reads, reporting each CDR3 protein sequence once and no DNA. The V and J calls were not made by the authors but by TCRdb's processing. This sample's table contains about 56,000 distinct CDR3 sequences. The ten largest clones take up 20% to 25% of the sample.

From its cysteine to its phenylalanine, the CDR3 spans 11 amino acids. Only the protein sequence is given. Each CD8+ T cell subset was flow-sorted in triplicate, with fewer than 350,000 cells per subset placed directly into RLT lysis buffer. Peripheral blood mononuclear cells were isolated from buffy coats by standard density gradient centrifugation. Total RNA was extracted from sorted cells with an RNeasy Mini Kit. A word on this clonotype: Its cognate antigen has yet to be identified.

Source material: memory CD8+ T cells from blood. The sample's cell subset or site, from its label and the paper: conventional CD8+ memory T cells (TMEM), sorted as controls. The chain links TRBV21-1 with TRBJ2-7; TCRdb calls TRBD1, which cannot be checked without DNA. TRBV21-1 is tagged as a pseudogene. The sequence was obtained from a human donor in good health. Some clones in this sample may be carry-over from other donors' samples. The CDR3 region has the sequence CASSVRVQRYF.